The 12 T cell receptor beta chains below come from one sample, sequenced in a study of technical replicates of blood from a handful of donors. Here immunoSEQ multiplex PCR was the method, and the copy in TCRdb shows in-frame clones only, minus some. This sample carries around 89,000 clones, approximately 94% of them seen once, and the ten largest clones take about 0.22%. Material: T cells isolated from PBMCs. The source is a human donor in good health.

The chain couples TRBV28 to TRBJ2-7; 8 bases agree with TRBD1. The CDR3 is 16 residues long. CDR1 is MDHEN and CDR2 is SYDVKM in the germline V gene. Trimming took 5 bases from V and 0 from J; bases not matched to a gene: 9. The CDR3 region has the DNA TGTGCCAGCAGTGCCCTCAGGGGGCCCTACTCCTACGAGCAGTACTTC. It specifies CASSALRGPYSYEQYF.

This clone was recorded once. The genes are TRBV7-9 and TRBJ2-1, with a tentative D call TRBD1 (6 bases). The V end was cut by 0 bases, the J end by 5 bases, with 17 bases between. The V gene's germline CDR1 is SEHNR and CDR2 FQNEAQ (reference sequence). This CDR3 is built from 17 residues. The CDR3 nucleotides are TGTGCCAGCAGCTTAGCCCGTCCCGGGACAAGGAACAATGAGCAGTTCTTC. Translated: CASSLARPGTRNNEQFF.

The V call is TRBV5-6, the J call TRBJ2-7; D remains unclear. This CDR3 is built from 15 residues. V was shortened by 0 bases and J by 0 bases, with 10 bases between the two germline ends. The germline gives CDR1 SGHDT, CDR2 YYEEEE. CDR3 in amino acids: CASSLALSHSYEQYF. In DNA form, the CDR3 reads TGTGCCAGCAGCTTGGCCTTAAGCCACTCCTACGAGCAGTACTTC. Looking up the rest from reference TRBV5-6 and TRBJ2-7 gives the full variable domain: DAGVTQSPTHLIKTRGQQVTLRCSPKSGHDTVSWYQQALGQGPQFIFQYYEEEERQRGNFPDRFSGHQFPNYSSELNVNALLLGDSALYLCASSLALSHSYEQYFGPGTRLTVT.

The chain couples TRBV28 to TRBJ2-3; 8 nucleotides align to TRBD1. The V gene's germline CDR1 is MDHEN and CDR2 SYDVKM. Trimming cost V 6 bases and J 4 bases; bases outside gene matches: 9. The CDR3 length is 15 residues. This CDR3 is CASSFRGRIADTQYF. The CDR3 coding sequence is TGTGCCAGCAGCTTCAGGGGGCGAATCGCAGATACGCAGTATTTT.

The chain combines TRBV2 with TRBJ1-5; 8 bases map to TRBD1. The V segment lost 4 bases and the J segment 8 bases; nucleotides outside the gene matches: 1. The CDR3 is 12 amino acids. Germline-derived CDR1 and CDR2 are SNHLY and FYNNEI. For the CDR3, the DNA is TGTGCCAGCAGTGTACAGGGGGAGCCCCAGCATTTT. Translation: CASSVQGEPQHF.

The CDR3 DNA reads as TGTGCCAGCGGCCTACAGGGGGTTTCCTACGAGCAGTACTTC. It codes for CASGLQGVSYEQYF. This chain uses TRBV6-5 with TRBJ2-7; 8 nucleotides align to TRBD1. The germline V gene encodes CDR1 MNHEY and CDR2 SVGAGI. This CDR3 region has 14 residues. J was trimmed by 1 base and V by 8 bases; bases with no gene match: 7.

The CDR3 DNA reads TGTGCCAGCAACCTTGGGACAGGGGCCAACGTCCTGACTTTC. Translating gives CASNLGTGANVLTF. The chain uses TRBV2 and TRBJ2-6, with D possibly TRBD1 on 6 matching bases. The V gene lost 7 bases and the J gene lost 4 bases, with 11 bases spanning the gap. Per the germline V gene, CDR1 is SNHLY and CDR2 is FYNNEI. The CDR3 contains 14 residues. The variable domain in full, with the rest retrieved from reference TRBV2 and TRBJ2-6, is EPEVTQTPSHQVTQMGQEVILRCVPISNHLYFYWYRQILGQKVEFLVSFYNNEISEKSEIFDDQFSVERPDGSNFTLKIRSTKLEDSAMYFCASNLGTGANVLTFGAGSRLTVL.

The chain is built from TRBV7-9 and TRBJ2-7; TRBD1 matches 12 bases. J lost 2 bases, V lost 5 bases, and 4 bases had no gene match. In germline, CDR1 is SEHNR, CDR2 FQNEAQ (reference sequence). The CDR3 has 15 amino acids. DNA of the CDR3: TGTGCCAGCAGCCCGGGACAGGGGGCCGCCTACGAGCAGTACTTC. This sequence encodes CASSPGQGAAYEQYF.

The gene calls are TRBV7-8 and TRBJ1-4; 8 bases match TRBD1. From germline, CDR1 is SGHVS and CDR2 FQNEAQ. The CDR3 extends over 19 amino acids. V lost 5 bases and J lost 5; bases outside the gene matches: 19. The CDR3 DNA follows: TGTGCCAGCAGCCCCCCTGTGGGGCAGGGGGCGGAAAAGAATGAAAAACTGTTTTTT. It yields the protein CASSPPVGQGAEKNEKLFF.

This chain joins TRBV27 and TRBJ2-1; 8 nucleotides line up with TRBD1. The trim removed 5 bases at V and 3 bases at J, leaving 6 bases unmatched. The CDR3 contains 15 residues. CDR1 and CDR2 (germline): MNHEY, SMNVEV (reference sequence). Written as DNA, the CDR3 is TGTGCCAGCAGTCCGAGACAGGGGTACTACAATGAGCAGTTCTTC. Translating it yields CASSPRQGYYNEQFF.

The V and J genes are TRBV13 and TRBJ2-5, with 13 bases fitting TRBD2. CDR1 is PRHDT, CDR2 FYEKMQ, per germline (reference sequence). V gave up 2 bases and J gave up 6 bases; unmatched junction bases: 18. The CDR3 has 20 residues. In DNA, the CDR3 is TGTGCCAGCAGCTTACGGTGGGAGCTCCGGGCGACTAGCGGGAGGCAGACCCAGTACTTC. This encodes CASSLRWELRATSGRQTQYF.

The rearrangement links TRBV5-4 to TRBJ1-3, with D hard to call. There are 15 residues in the CDR3. V was shortened by 5 bases and J by 1 base, with 13 bases between the two germline ends. The germline V gene encodes CDR1 SGHNT and CDR2 YYREEE (reference sequence). The CDR3 is CASRPREGSGNTIYF. The CDR3 DNA reads TGTGCCAGCAGACCTAGGGAGGGTTCTGGAAACACCATATATTTT. Complete variable domain (other parts from reference TRBV5-4 and TRBJ1-3): ETGVTQSPTHLIKTRGQQVTLRCSSQSGHNTVSWYQQALGQGPQFIFQYYREEENGRGNFPPRFSGLQFPNYSSELNVNALELDDSALYLCASRPREGSGNTIYFGEGSWLTVV.